The 2 T cell receptor beta chains given below trace back to one sample, sequenced in a study of regulatory T cells in long-lasting Graves disease. Time point meaning: newly diagnosed GD, antithyroid drugs for less than 3 months. From RNA extracted from PBMCs, the TCR library was made. Combining iRepertoire HTBI primers with Arm-PCR of CDR3 regions, the authors built TCR beta libraries. Each CDR3 protein gets one entry after TCRdb re-called the multiplex PCR reads with MiXCR. The repertoire includes approximately 400,000 distinct CDR3 sequences, around 16% of them detected once, and 20% to 25% sits in the top ten. This material consisted of peripheral blood mononuclear cells (PBMCs), taken at new diagnosis, from a patient treated with antithyroid drugs. These receptors came from a female donor with Graves disease.

This clonotype was seen repeatedly, ten times or more. The chain is built from TRBV20-1 and TRBJ2-5; no firm D call. Germline CDR1 reads DFQATT; CDR2 reads SNEGSKA (reference sequence). Trimming removed 1 base from V and 7 bases from J, with 16 bases in between. The CDR3 is 14 residues long. The CDR3 region is CSARVPTGFGTQYF. In nucleotides, the CDR3 is TGCAGTGCTAGAGTCCCGACTGGATTCGGGACCCAGTACTTC.

The chain uses TRBV19 and TRBJ2-3; D uncertain. From germline, CDR1 is LNHDA and CDR2 SQIVND (reference sequence). The V and J ends lost 6 bases and 1 base respectively, with 11 bases between them. The CDR3 spans 14 residues. In DNA form, the CDR3 reads TGTGCCAGTAGCGCCCTTCCGGGCACAGATACGCAGTATTTT. Its translation: CASSALPGTDTQYF.